The subject of this entry is one T cell receptor (beta chain). This entry is derived from a study of T cell responses to AZD1222 COVID-19 vaccine. Clones were sequenced by immunoSEQ multiplex PCR, and TCRdb holds only the in-frame ones, with some missing. In the table there are roughly 70,000 clones, roughly 89% of which are singletons. The CDR3 is 13 residues long. The V gene's germline CDR1 is SEHNR and CDR2 FQNEAQ (reference sequence). With 7 bases clipped from V and 7 bases from J, the junction kept 4 bases outside the gene matches. Sequencing used peripheral blood, obtained 28 days after the second AZD1222 dose. This receptor was identified in an adult who received the AZD1222 COVID-19 vaccine. The rearrangement links TRBV7-9 to TRBJ1-4, with 9 bases fitting TRBD1. CDR3 loop: CASKQGASEKLFF. CDR3 nucleotide sequence: TGTGCCAGCAAACAGGGGGCGTCTGAAAAACTGTTTTTT.